The entry below gives a single T cell receptor (beta chain) sequence along with its context. Its antigen is as yet unknown. CD45RO-negative, CCR7-positively selected cells formed the naive CD8 fraction, excluding terminally differentiated effector memory CD45RA+ cells. In the original processing: Owing to the provision of junction-only sequences devoid of quality scores by immunoSEQ, filtering differed. Only in-frame clones appear in the TCRdb table, and some are missing; sequencing was by immunoSEQ multiplex PCR. D and trimming come from the DNA, and the V and J calls and clone size come from that table. The sample lists a few million clones, 90% to 95% seen once, with around 1.7% in the top ten. This entry belongs to a study of shared clonotypes between healthy human individuals. On the study more broadly: The plates for each donor numbered three CD4 naive, three CD4 memory, two CD8 naive and one CD8 memory.

Notes on the study in general: Incompleteness in sorted-subset sequencing, despite large depth, was shown by rarefaction. Shared across four donors were roughly 4.8% of the naive CD4 clonotypes.

V was pared by 3 bases and J by 3 bases, with 10 bases of the junction left unmatched. Germline CDR1 and CDR2: SGDLS and YYNGEE. This CDR3 is 18 amino acids long. The rearrangement joins TRBV9 to TRBJ2-7; 15 positions match TRBD2. The TCR sequence derives from a man aged 18 to 29 in good health. Some clones in this sample may be carry-over from other donors' samples. Source material: naive CD8+ T cells from PBMCs. CDR3 sequence reads: CASSAGLAGGPYDYEQYF. DNA for the CDR3: TGTGCCAGCAGCGCCGGACTAGCGGGAGGGCCTTATGACTACGAGCAGTACTTC.